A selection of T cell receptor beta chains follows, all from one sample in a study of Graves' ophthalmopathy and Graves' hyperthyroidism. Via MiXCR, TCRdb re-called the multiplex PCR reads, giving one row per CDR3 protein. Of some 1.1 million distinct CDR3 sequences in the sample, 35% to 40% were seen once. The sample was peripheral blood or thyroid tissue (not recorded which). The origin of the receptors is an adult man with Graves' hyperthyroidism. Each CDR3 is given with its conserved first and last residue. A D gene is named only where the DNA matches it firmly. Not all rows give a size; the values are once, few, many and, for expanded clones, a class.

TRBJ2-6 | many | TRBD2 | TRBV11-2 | TGTGCCAGCAGCTTGACTAGCGGGAGTCATGGGGCCAACGTCCTGACTTTC | CASSLTSGSHGANVLTF
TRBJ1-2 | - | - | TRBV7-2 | TGTGCCAGCAGCTTAATCGCGGGGTCGGGGGGCTACACCTTC | CASSLIAGSGGYTF
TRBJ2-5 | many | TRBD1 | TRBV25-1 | TGTGCCAGCAGTGAAGAACAGGGGGAGACCCAGTACTTC | CASSEEQGETQYF
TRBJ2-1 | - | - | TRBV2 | TGTGCCAGCATCTCTTCCCGGGACCGTACCTACAATGAGCAGTTCTTC | CASISSRDRTYNEQFF
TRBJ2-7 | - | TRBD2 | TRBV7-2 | TGTGCCAGCTCACAGCGGGAGGGCTCCTACGAGCAGTGCTTC | CASSQREGSYEQCF
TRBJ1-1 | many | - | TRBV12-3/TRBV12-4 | TGTGCCAGCCTGGAGGGCACTGAAGCTTTCTTT | CASLEGTEAFF
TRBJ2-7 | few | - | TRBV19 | TGTGCCAGTAGTCCGACACTTCTCACCTACGAGCAGTACTTC | CASSPTLLTYEQYF
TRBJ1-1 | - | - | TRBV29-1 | TGCAGCTCGGGGCGGTCGAACACTGAAGCTTTCTTT | CSSGRSNTEAFF
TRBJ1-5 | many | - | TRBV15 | TGTGCCACCAGCAGCAGGGTGGCGGTCGGTCAGCCCCAGCATTTT | CATSSRVAVGQPQHF
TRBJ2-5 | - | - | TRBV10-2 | TGCGCCAGCAGTGCAATGGCGAATCAAGAGACCCAGTACTTC | CASSAMANQETQYF
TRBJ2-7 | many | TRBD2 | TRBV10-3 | TGTGCCATCAGTGCCCGACTAGCGGGACCTACCTACGAGCAGTACTTC | CAISARLAGPTYEQYF
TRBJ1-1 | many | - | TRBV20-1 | TGCAGTGCTTACCCATTTACTGAAGCTTTCTTT | CSAYPFTEAFF
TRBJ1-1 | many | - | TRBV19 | TGTGCCAGTAGTTCAACAGGGCGCTGGACTGAAGCTTTCTTT | CASSSTGRWTEAFF
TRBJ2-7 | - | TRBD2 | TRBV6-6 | TGTGCCAGCAGTTCCTCCCCGGGGGGCTACGAGCAGTACTTC | CASSSSPGGYEQYF
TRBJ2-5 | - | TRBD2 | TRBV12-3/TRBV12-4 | TGTGCCAGCACCCGGGCTAGCGGGCAAGAGACCCAGTACTTC | CASTRASGQETQYF
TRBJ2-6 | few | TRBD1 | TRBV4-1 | TGCGCCAGCAGCCAAGGGCAAGGACAGGGATCCTCTGGGGCCAACGTCCTGACTTTC | CASSQGQGQGSSGANVLTF
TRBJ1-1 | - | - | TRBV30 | TGTGACTGCTCTAGGAACACTGAAGCTTTCTTT | CDCSRNTEAFF
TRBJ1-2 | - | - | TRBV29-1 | TGCAGCGTTGAACGGGCGGAGGGGTATGGCTACACCTTC | CSVERAEGYGYTF
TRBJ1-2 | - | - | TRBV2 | TGTGCCACACACGATGGCAGCCGATCTAACTATGGCTACACCTTC | CATHDGSRSNYGYTF
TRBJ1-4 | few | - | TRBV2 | TGTGCCAGCAGTGAAGCGGTCATTGCGGAGTATAATGAAAAACTGTTTTTT | CASSEAVIAEYNEKLFF
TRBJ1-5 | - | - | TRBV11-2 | TGTGCCAGCAGTGCCGGACATAACAATCAGCCCCAGCATTTT | CASSAGHNNQPQHF
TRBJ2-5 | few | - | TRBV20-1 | TGCAGTGCCCGGAGATATCTGGAGACCCAGTACTTC | CSARRYLETQYF
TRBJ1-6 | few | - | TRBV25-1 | TGTGCCAGCAGTTATCACGGGCGCTCCTATAATTCACCCCTCCACTTT | CASSYHGRSYNSPLHF
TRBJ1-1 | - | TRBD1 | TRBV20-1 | TGCAGTGCTAGCAGGACAGGGGATGGGGACACTGAAGCTTTCTTT | CSASRTGDGDTEAFF
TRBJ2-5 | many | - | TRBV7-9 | TGTGCCAGCACCTGGGGGAACAGCCCAGAGACCCAGTACTTC | CASTWGNSPETQYF
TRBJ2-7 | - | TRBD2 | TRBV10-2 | TGCGCCAGCAGTGCTAGACTAGCGGGAGGGGTCGAGCAGTACTTC | CASSARLAGGVEQYF
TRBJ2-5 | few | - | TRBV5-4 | TGTGCCAGCAGCTTGCAATCGGACTCCCTAAGGTCCCAGTACTTC | CASSLQSDSLRSQYF
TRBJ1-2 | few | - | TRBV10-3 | TGTGCCACCGGGGGGGTCGGAGGCTACACCTTC | CATGGVGGYTF
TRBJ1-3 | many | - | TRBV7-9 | TGTGCCAGCAGCAGGAGTCACTCTGGAAACACCATATATTTT | CASSRSHSGNTIYF
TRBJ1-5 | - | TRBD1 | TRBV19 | TGTGCCGGACAGGGCAATCAGCCCCAGCATTTT | CAGQGNQPQHF
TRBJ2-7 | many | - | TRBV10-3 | TGTGCCATCGCAGCGGCCAATTCCCACGAGCAGTACTTC | CAIAAANSHEQYF
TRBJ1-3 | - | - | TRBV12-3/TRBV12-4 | TGTGCCAGCAGCCCCAGTGGAAACGCCATATATTTT | CASSPSGNAIYF
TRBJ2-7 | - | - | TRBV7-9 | TGTGCCAGCAGCCTTAGCCTAGATCCCGAGCAGTACTTC | CASSLSLDPEQYF
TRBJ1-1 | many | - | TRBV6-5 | TGTGCCACCAGACAGGCTCTGAACACTGAAGCTTTCTTT | CATRQALNTEAFF
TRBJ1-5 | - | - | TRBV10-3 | TGTGCCATCAGGGGGGAAACCAATCAGCCCCAGCATTTT | CAIRGETNQPQHF
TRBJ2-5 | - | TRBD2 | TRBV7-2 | TGTGCCAGCAGCTCACGGGGGGTTTGGGAGACCCAGTACTTC | CASSSRGVWETQYF
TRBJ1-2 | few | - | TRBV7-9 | TGTGCCAGCAGCCATTTACAGGGACCGGGTTATGGCTACACCTTC | CASSHLQGPGYGYTF
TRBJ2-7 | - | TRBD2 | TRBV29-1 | TGCAGCGTTTTAGCGGGAGAGTGGTACGAGCAGTACTTC | CSVLAGEWYEQYF
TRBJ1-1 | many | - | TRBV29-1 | TGCAGCGTCGCTCCCCGTAAAGGGATTTCTTTCTTT | CSVAPRKGISFF
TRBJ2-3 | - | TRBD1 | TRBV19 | TGTGCCAGTAGTTCCGACAGGGTCAAGGCAGATACGCAGTATTTT | CASSSDRVKADTQYF
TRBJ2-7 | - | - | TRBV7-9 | - | CASSFYICSAFWHEQYF
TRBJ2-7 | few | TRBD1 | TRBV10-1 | TGCGCCAGTACTCCGGGACAGGGCGCTCTGGGGCAGTACTTC | CASTPGQGALGQYF
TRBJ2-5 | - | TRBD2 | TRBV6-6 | TGTGCCAGCAGTCCTGAAGCGGGGTTGAAGACCCAGTACTTC | CASSPEAGLKTQYF